The 25 T cell receptor beta chains reported below all come from one sample, sequenced in a study of blood T cell repertoires in COVID-19. This table comes from immunoSEQ multiplex PCR, and its TCRdb copy is limited to in-frame clones, with some not included. The table records roughly 100,000 clones, approximately 80% of them present only once. Sequencing used peripheral blood. These TCRs come from a man older than 75 with acute or convalescent COVID-19.

This clone was counted a single time. The V call is TRBV5-1, the J call TRBJ2-5; TRBD1 agrees at 9 bases. Trimming at V came to 4 bases and at J to 3 bases, leaving 4 bases not matched to a gene. Germline V CDR1 and CDR2: SGHRS, YFSETQ. This CDR3 region has 14 residues. Here the CDR3 reads CASSLRTGEETQYF. The CDR3 DNA is TGCGCCAGCAGCCTCCGGACAGGGGAAGAGACCCAGTACTTC.

This clone was observed once. This chain links TRBV7-3 with TRBJ2-3; 7 nucleotides agree with TRBD2. The germline CDR1 and CDR2 sequences are SGHTA and FQGTGA. V was clipped by 4 bases and J by 1 base; unmatched bases: 5. There are 15 residues in the CDR3. The CDR3 reads CASSSREARTDTQYF. The CDR3, as DNA: TGTGCCAGCAGCTCTCGGGAGGCCCGCACAGATACGCAGTATTTT.

The V and J genes are TRBV2 and TRBJ2-7, with D possibly matching TRBD2 (6 bases). The CDR3 spans 12 residues. V dropped 8 bases and J dropped 9 bases, with 17 bases sitting between them. CDR1 SNHLY and CDR2 FYNNEI come from the germline V gene. CDR3 DNA: TGTGCCAGCGCCAAGGAGGGAGGTGTGCAGTACTTC. Encoded protein: CASAKEGGVQYF.

V and J are TRBV19 and TRBJ1-3; tentatively, D is TRBD1 (6 bases). The CDR3 has 16 amino acids. Germline CDR1 is LNHDA and CDR2 is SQIVND (reference sequence). The V and J ends lost 7 bases and 0 bases respectively, with 16 bases between them. CDR3 region: CASTDRHPSSGNTIYF. In nucleotides, the CDR3 is TGTGCCAGTACTGACAGGCACCCGAGCTCTGGAAACACCATATATTTT.

The J gene is TRBJ1-1, the V gene TRBV29-1; 8 nucleotides agree with TRBD1. Germline trimming cut 3 bases from V and 4 bases from J; bases unmatched to any gene: 7. CDR1 is SQVTM, CDR2 ANQGSEA, per germline. This CDR3 is 14 amino acids long. CDR3 sequence reads: CSVEVGGTGTEAFF. The CDR3, as DNA: TGCAGCGTTGAGGTGGGGGGGACAGGCACTGAAGCTTTCTTT. The full variable domain, completed using reference TRBV29-1 and TRBJ1-1, is SAVISQKPSRDICQRGTSLTIQCQVDSQVTMMFWYRQQPGQSLTLIATANQGSEATYESGFVIDKFPISRPNLTFSTLTVSNMSPEDSSIYLCSVEVGGTGTEAFFGQGTRLTVV.

With regard to this clone: Other nucleotide sequences in the sample specify the same CDR3. This sequence joins TRBV4-2 and TRBJ2-7; a possible D gene is TRBD2 (5 bases). Per the germline V gene, CDR1 is LGHNA and CDR2 is YNFKEQ. The CDR3 spans 13 residues. V lost 0 bases to trimming and J lost 7 bases, with 10 bases between them. As DNA, the CDR3 is TGTGCCAGCAGCCAAGAAGTCTCGGGAGAGCAGTACTTC. Translating it yields CASSQEVSGEQYF.

The rearrangement uses TRBV5-1 and TRBJ1-2, with TRBD1 identical over 11 bases. CDR1 and CDR2 from the germline V gene are SGHRS and YFSETQ. Losses at the gene ends were 4 bases for V and 4 bases for J; bases not matched to a gene: 6. CDR3 size: 15 residues. CDR3: CASSIGQGAIYGYTF. CDR3 nucleotide sequence: TGCGCCAGCAGCATCGGACAGGGGGCGATCTATGGCTACACCTTC. Full variable domain (remainder filled in from reference TRBV5-1 and TRBJ1-2): KAGVTQTPRYLIKTRGQQVTLSCSPISGHRSVSWYQQTPGQGLQFLFEYFSETQRNKGNFPGRFSGRQFSNSRSEMNVSTLELGDSALYLCASSIGQGAIYGYTFGSGTRLTVV.

The chain combines TRBV19 with TRBJ2-3; D remains ambiguous. V lost 6 bases, J lost 0 bases, and 13 bases lay in between. The germline gives CDR1 LNHDA, CDR2 SQIVND (reference sequence). The CDR3 spans 15 residues. CDR3 in DNA: TGTGCCAGTAGGGCGCGAGCGCTTAGCACAGATACGCAGTATTTT. Its translation is CASRARALSTDTQYF.

This rearrangement joins TRBV5-1 to TRBJ2-1; 13 bases map to TRBD2. There are 16 residues in the CDR3. V lost 3 bases and J lost 6; bases outside the gene matches: 6. CDR1 SGHRS and CDR2 YFSETQ come from the germline V gene. The CDR3 sequence is CASSSQLAGGPNEQFF. The CDR3 DNA sequence: TGCGCCAGCAGCTCTCAACTAGCGGGAGGGCCCAATGAGCAGTTCTTC. Supplemented by reference TRBV5-1 and TRBJ2-1, the full variable domain reads KAGVTQTPRYLIKTRGQQVTLSCSPISGHRSVSWYQQTPGQGLQFLFEYFSETQRNKGNFPGRFSGRQFSNSRSEMNVSTLELGDSALYLCASSSQLAGGPNEQFFGPGTRLTVL.

The chain recombines TRBV18 with TRBJ1-4; D is perhaps TRBD1 (5 bases). This CDR3 spans 15 amino acids. The germline V and J ends were trimmed by 1 base and 8 bases, with 14 bases remaining between them. CDR1 and CDR2 from the germline V gene are KGHSH and LQKENI. This CDR3 is CASSPQRGIGEKLFF. The CDR3 nucleotides read TGTGCCAGCTCACCACAAAGGGGCATCGGAGAAAAACTGTTTTTT.

The rearrangement links TRBV18 to TRBJ2-6, with TRBD1 as a possible D gene (6 bases). The germline CDR1 and CDR2 sequences are KGHSH and LQKENI. Trimming took 4 bases from V and 0 from J, leaving 13 bases between them. The CDR3 extends over 17 amino acids. The CDR3 protein is CASSHRQASSGANVLTF. The CDR3 coding sequence is TGTGCCAGCTCACACCGACAGGCTAGCTCTGGGGCCAACGTCCTGACTTTC.

The chain carries TRBV5-1 and TRBJ2-3, with TRBD1 as a possible D gene (6 bases). V lost 0 bases to trimming and J lost 0 bases, with 11 bases between them. The CDR3 runs to 16 residues. Germline CDR1 and CDR2: SGHRS and YFSETQ. Here the CDR3 DNA reads TGCGCCAGCAGCTTGGGGGGGACACATAGCACAGATACGCAGTATTTT. It yields the protein CASSLGGTHSTDTQYF.

This clone was seen only once. The chain recombines TRBV6-6 with TRBJ1-4; possible D gene TRBD1, 5 bases. V was trimmed by 0 bases and J by 6 bases, leaving 14 bases between them. Germline lookup yields CDR1 MNHNY and CDR2 SVGAGI (reference sequence). The CDR3 runs to 16 residues. As DNA, the CDR3 is TGTGCCAGCAGTTACTCTCCGGCGGGGGAGTATGAAAAACTGTTTTTT. Amino acid sequence: CASSYSPAGEYEKLFF.

The chain recombines TRBV9 with TRBJ1-4; TRBD1 agrees at 8 bases. V lost 3 bases, J lost 8 bases, and 6 bases stayed unmatched. Germline V CDR1 and CDR2: SGDLS, YYNGEE. The CDR3 runs 14 residues. The CDR3 DNA reads as TGTGCCAGCAGCGAGGGAGACAGGGGCGAAAAACTGTTTTTT. The encoded protein is CASSEGDRGEKLFF.

This chain connects TRBV30 to TRBJ2-4; 7 nucleotides match TRBD1. The trim removed 0 bases at V and 8 bases at J, leaving 1 base unmatched. The germline gives CDR1 GTSNPN, CDR2 SVGIG (reference sequence). The CDR3 contains 12 residues. The CDR3 is CAWSVQGHIQYF. CDR3 nucleotides: TGTGCCTGGAGTGTACAGGGGCACATTCAGTACTTC.

The chain carries TRBV30 and TRBJ1-2; possible D gene TRBD1, 5 bases. Trimming pared 2 bases from V and 7 bases from J, leaving 17 bases between. The CDR3 covers 14 residues. Germline CDR1 GTSNPN, CDR2 SVGIG (reference sequence). The CDR3 is CAWSRQGPFSGYTF. In nucleotides, the CDR3 is TGTGCCTGGAGTAGGCAGGGCCCCTTTAGTGGCTACACCTTC.

The table lists this clone with a count of one. This chain links TRBV5-1 with TRBJ2-4; TRBD1 is a possible D gene (5 bases). The V and J ends lost 0 bases and 7 bases respectively, with 20 bases between them. Germline V gives CDR1 SGHRS, CDR2 YFSETQ. The CDR3 is made up of 17 amino acids. DNA for the CDR3: TGCGCCAGCAGCTTGGCAAGTGGGGCTATGGGTTTGAACATTCAGTACTTC. Protein product: CASSLASGAMGLNIQYF.

The gene calls are TRBV28 and TRBJ1-1; D uncertain. V was cut by 1 base and J by 4 bases, with 13 bases left in between. Germline lookup yields CDR1 MDHEN and CDR2 SYDVKM. This CDR3 spans 15 amino acids. Here the CDR3 reads CASSLSPGTGTEAFF. The CDR3 bases are TGTGCCAGCAGTTTATCCCCGGGTACGGGCACTGAAGCTTTCTTT.

This chain links TRBV29-1 with TRBJ1-4; 9 nucleotides align to TRBD1. The CDR3 runs 15 residues. Germline CDR1 is SQVTM and CDR2 is ANQGSEA. The V and J ends lost 1 base and 8 bases, in that order; junction bases with no gene match: 8. The CDR3 loop is CSVEVGTGLGEKLFF. The DNA for the CDR3 is TGCAGCGTTGAAGTAGGGACAGGGCTCGGCGAAAAACTGTTTTTT.

The chain uses TRBV9 and TRBJ2-5; 8 bases line up with TRBD1. CDR1 and CDR2 from the germline V gene are SGDLS and YYNGEE. V was pared by 3 bases and J by 2 bases, with 9 bases of the junction left unmatched. The CDR3 is made up of 16 amino acids. Here the CDR3 DNA reads TGTGCCAGCAGCGCACGCACCGGGACAGGACAAGAGACCCAGTACTTC. This sequence encodes CASSARTGTGQETQYF.

The gene calls are TRBV7-2 and TRBJ2-1; 7 nucleotides agree with TRBD2. The CDR3 runs 16 residues. Germline V lookup: CDR1 SGHTA, CDR2 FQGNSA. Losses at the gene ends were 5 bases for V and 0 bases for J; bases not matched to a gene: 7. Here the CDR3 reads CASSRATSTSYNEQFF. The CDR3 region has the DNA TGTGCCAGCAGCCGGGCGACTAGCACCTCCTACAATGAGCAGTTCTTC.

The CDR3: CASSDPRGLNTGELFF. CDR3 DNA: TGTGCCAGCAGTGACCCTAGGGGCCTTAACACCGGGGAGCTGTTTTTT. The V gene is TRBV28, the J gene TRBJ2-2; a weak D match, TRBD1 (5 bases). Germline V lookup: CDR1 MDHEN, CDR2 SYDVKM. V was cut by 5 bases and J by 2 bases, with 15 bases left in between. The CDR3 is 16 amino acids. The full variable domain, completed using reference TRBV28 and TRBJ2-2, is DVKVTQSSRYLVKRTGEKVFLECVQDMDHENMFWYRQDPGLGLRLIYFSYDVKMKEKGDIPEGYSVSREKKERFSLILESASTNQTSMYLCASSDPRGLNTGELFFGEGSRLTVL.

The rearrangement joins TRBV29-1 to TRBJ2-7, with 7 bases identical to TRBD1. With 8 bases clipped from V and 4 bases from J, the junction kept 5 bases outside the gene matches. Germline CDR1 SQVTM, CDR2 ANQGSEA. CDR3 length: 11 residues. The CDR3 reads CSTWDSYEQYF. For the CDR3, the DNA is TGCAGCACTTGGGACAGTTACGAGCAGTACTTC.

The chain employs TRBV30 and TRBJ1-5; D is uncertain. Looked up from germline, CDR1 is GTSNPN and CDR2 is SVGIG (reference sequence). V shed 3 bases and J shed 5 bases, with 11 bases lying between them. CDR3 length: 13 amino acids. The CDR3 coding sequence is TGTGCCTGGAGCCAACAACGGGATCAGCCCCAGCATTTT. It encodes CAWSQQRDQPQHF.

Written as DNA, the CDR3 is TGTGCCAGCAGCCTAAGGTCCACAGGGCTGAACACTGAAGCTTTCTTT. This translates into CASSLRSTGLNTEAFF. The V gene is TRBV11-2, the J gene TRBJ1-1; TRBD1 is a possible D gene (6 bases). The CDR3 length is 16 residues. The V and J ends lost 5 bases and 0 bases respectively, with 16 bases between them. CDR1 is SGHAT, CDR2 FQNNGV, per germline.